The rows below give T cell receptor beta chains drawn from one sample of a study of CD8+ T cells in alopecia areata. Clones were sequenced by immunoSEQ multiplex PCR, and TCRdb holds only the in-frame ones, with some missing. Here the sample spans approximately 150,000 clones, less than 65% being singletons. What was sequenced was CD8+ T cells sorted from blood. These receptor sequences come from a human donor in good health. Both conserved end residues are part of each CDR3. D genes are given only for firm matches. Clone size is shown for a subset of rows, as once, few, many or a class of expanded clone.

j_gene,v_gene,d_gene,len,abundance,CDR3nt,CDR3aa
TRBJ2-5,TRBV25-1,.,13,.,TGTGCCAGCACGGGGAAGTCGGTCGGGACCCAGTACTTC,CASTGKSVGTQYF
TRBJ1-5,TRBV9,.,15,.,TGTGCCAGCAGCTACAGTGGGAGTAGCAATCGGCCCCAGCATTTT,CASSYSGSSNRPQHF
TRBJ1-1,TRBV29-1,.,12,few,TGCAGCGTTTCAGGGGCCGGCACTGAAGCTTTCTTT,CSVSGAGTEAFF
TRBJ1-1,TRBV6-5,.,12,.,TGTGCCAGCAGCCAATATAACACTGAAGCTTTCTTT,CASSQYNTEAFF
TRBJ2-5,TRBV11-2,.,14,.,TGTGCCAGCAGCTTAGACAGGTACCAAGAGACCCAGTACTTC,CASSLDRYQETQYF
TRBJ2-7,TRBV2,.,14,.,TGTGCCAGCAGTGAACTCGGGGCGATCTACGAGCAGTACTTC,CASSELGAIYEQYF
TRBJ2-4,TRBV11-2,TRBD2,16,many,TGTGCCAGCAGCCACGTCGGGGGGATAGCCAAAAACATTCAGTACTTC,CASSHVGGIAKNIQYF
TRBJ2-3,TRBV4-1,.,13,.,TGCGCCAGCAGCCAAGAGCGAGCGGATACGCAGTATTTT,CASSQERADTQYF
TRBJ2-3,TRBV11-1,.,14,few,TGTGCCAGCAGCGCCGGGATCAGCACAGATACGCAGTATTTT,CASSAGISTDTQYF
TRBJ2-1,TRBV9,.,14,.,TGTGCCAGCAGCGTAGTGGACTCCTACAATGAGCAGTTCTTC,CASSVVDSYNEQFF
TRBJ2-5,TRBV7-8,.,17,.,TGTGCCAGCAGCTTAGCGTTCGGCGAGGGCCCACGGGGGACCCAGTACTTC,CASSLAFGEGPRGTQYF
TRBJ2-5,TRBV27,TRBD2,16,.,TGTGCCAGCAGACCTCCTAGCGGGAGAGGGCAAGAGACCCAGTACTTC,CASRPPSGRGQETQYF
TRBJ2-7,TRBV21-1,.,15,few,TGTGCCAGCAGCCCAAGGGAGACACTTAAGGACGAGCAGTACTTC,CASSPRETLKDEQYF
TRBJ1-1,TRBV29-1,.,14,.,TGCAGCTTTGAGGCGGGACAAATGAACACTGAAGCTTTCTTT,CSFEAGQMNTEAFF
TRBJ1-2,TRBV7-8,TRBD1,15,.,TGTGCCAGCAGCCCGCCCGGACAGGGGGCTCGTGGCTACACCTTC,CASSPPGQGARGYTF
TRBJ1-1,TRBV6-5,.,11,many,TGTGCCAGCAGTTACTACGGTGAAGCTTTCTTT,CASSYYGEAFF
TRBJ1-5,TRBV7-8,.,14,.,TGTGCCAGCAGCGCGCCAAATAGCAATCAGCCCCAGCATTTT,CASSAPNSNQPQHF
TRBJ2-5,TRBV9,.,15,.,TGTGCCAGCAGCGTCGGGGGTCTCCACCAAGAGACCCAGTACTTC,CASSVGGLHQETQYF
TRBJ1-1,TRBV27,TRBD1,15,.,TGTGCCAGCAGTTCTCCCCGACAGGGGAACACTGAAGCTTTCTTT,CASSSPRQGNTEAFF
TRBJ2-7,TRBV28,.,11,.,TGTGCCAGCAGCCTTTGGGACGAGCAGTACTTC,CASSLWDEQYF
TRBJ2-2,TRBV5-1,.,13,.,TGCGCCAGCCGGACTACGAACACCGGGGAGCTGTTTTTT,CASRTTNTGELFF
TRBJ2-2,TRBV6-5,.,15,.,TGTGCCAGCAGTTACTCGGGACATCTCACCGGGGAGCTGTTTTTT,CASSYSGHLTGELFF
TRBJ1-2,TRBV18,TRBD1,19,.,TGTGCCAGCTCACCGTCCCTCGGGACAGGGTCGTTATCGGACTATGGCTACACCTTC,CASSPSLGTGSLSDYGYTF
TRBJ2-2,TRBV5-4,.,14,.,TGTGCCAGCAGCTTAGATTGGCGTCCCGGGGAGCTGTTTTTT,CASSLDWRPGELFF
TRBJ1-2,TRBV10-3,.,12,.,TGTGCCAGCAGTTACGTAGGCGGTGGCTACACCTTC,CASSYVGGGYTF
TRBJ1-2,TRBV7-9,.,15,.,TGTGCCAGCAGCTTAGCGCCTACAAGGGTTCGTGGCTACACCTTC,CASSLAPTRVRGYTF
TRBJ2-1,TRBV2,TRBD1,12,.,TGTGCCAGCACCGGACAGGGGAATGAGCAGTTCTTC,CASTGQGNEQFF
TRBJ2-3,TRBV5-1,.,17,.,TGCGCCAGCAGCCCCCAGGCACGGGACTGGATCACAGATACGCAGTATTTT,CASSPQARDWITDTQYF
TRBJ2-3,TRBV29-1,.,15,.,TGCAGCGTTGCCCCAACTCTCGACTTGACAGATACGCAGTATTTT,CSVAPTLDLTDTQYF
TRBJ2-7,TRBV15,.,13,.,TGTGCCACCAGCAGAGATCGTCCCTACGAGCAGTACTTC,CATSRDRPYEQYF
TRBJ1-5,TRBV28,.,15,.,TGTGCCAGCAGTTTTGGATCCAGGAGGATTCAGCCCCAGCATTTT,CASSFGSRRIQPQHF
TRBJ2-2,TRBV29-1,.,12,few,TGCAGCGTTGAAGATCTCACCGGGGAGCTGTTTTTT,CSVEDLTGELFF
TRBJ2-1,TRBV29-1,.,16,.,TGCAGCGTTGAAGAGAGAGGGCTAAAACGTTACAATGAGCAGTTCTTC,CSVEERGLKRYNEQFF
TRBJ2-7,TRBV6-6,.,15,.,TGTGCCAGCAGTTACCGCGGACGGGAGAGTGAGGAGCAGTACTTC,CASSYRGRESEEQYF
TRBJ2-5,TRBV27,TRBD2,12,.,TGTGCCAGCAGTTCGGGGGGGGAGACCCAGTACTTC,CASSSGGETQYF
TRBJ2-5,TRBV2,TRBD2,16,.,TGTGCCAGCAGTGAAAGCGGACTAGCGGGAGAAGAGACCCAGTACTTC,CASSESGLAGEETQYF
TRBJ2-7,TRBV11-2,.,12,.,TGTGCCAGCAGCTTAGCCTCGGCCGAGCAGTACTTC,CASSLASAEQYF
TRBJ2-7,TRBV2,.,12,.,TGTGCCAGCAAGGGGATAACCAGCGAGCAGTACTTC,CASKGITSEQYF
TRBJ2-1,TRBV7-6,TRBD2,13,.,TGTGCCAGCAGCTTTAGCGGGATGGGGGAGCAGTTCTTC,CASSFSGMGEQFF
TRBJ1-1,TRBV9,.,14,.,TGTGCCAGCAGCGTAGGTCCAGGGGACACTGAAGCTTTCTTT,CASSVGPGDTEAFF
TRBJ2-2,TRBV29-1,.,14,.,TGCAGCGTCGTCGGGGGGCCGAACACCGGGGAGCTGTTTTTT,CSVVGGPNTGELFF
TRBJ1-1,TRBV30,.,11,few,TGTTGTTCCAGTAGAAACACTGAAGCTTTCTTT,CCSSRNTEAFF
TRBJ2-7,TRBV5-6,.,17,.,TGTGCCAGCAGCTTGTGGGGATGGTCAGGAGGGCCCTACGAGCAGTACTTC,CASSLWGWSGGPYEQYF
TRBJ1-4,TRBV9,.,15,.,TGTGCCAGCAGCGTGGGTGACGGTGCTAATGAAAAACTGTTTTTT,CASSVGDGANEKLFF
TRBJ1-2,TRBV6-1,.,15,.,TGTGCCAGCAGTGAAGCGCGTTCTGGAGGAGGAGGCTACACCTTC,CASSEARSGGGGYTF
TRBJ2-3,TRBV4-1,.,15,once,TGCGCCAGCAGCCAAGAGGGGCGGGGCACAGATACGCAGTATTTT,CASSQEGRGTDTQYF
TRBJ2-1,TRBV29-1,.,14,few,TGCAGCGCCGATCGGGGGACCGCTTACAATGAGCAGTTCTTC,CSADRGTAYNEQFF
TRBJ2-5,TRBV7-9,.,14,few,TGTGCCAGCAGCCCAAGTTTGGCGCCTGCCACCCAGTACTTC,CASSPSLAPATQYF